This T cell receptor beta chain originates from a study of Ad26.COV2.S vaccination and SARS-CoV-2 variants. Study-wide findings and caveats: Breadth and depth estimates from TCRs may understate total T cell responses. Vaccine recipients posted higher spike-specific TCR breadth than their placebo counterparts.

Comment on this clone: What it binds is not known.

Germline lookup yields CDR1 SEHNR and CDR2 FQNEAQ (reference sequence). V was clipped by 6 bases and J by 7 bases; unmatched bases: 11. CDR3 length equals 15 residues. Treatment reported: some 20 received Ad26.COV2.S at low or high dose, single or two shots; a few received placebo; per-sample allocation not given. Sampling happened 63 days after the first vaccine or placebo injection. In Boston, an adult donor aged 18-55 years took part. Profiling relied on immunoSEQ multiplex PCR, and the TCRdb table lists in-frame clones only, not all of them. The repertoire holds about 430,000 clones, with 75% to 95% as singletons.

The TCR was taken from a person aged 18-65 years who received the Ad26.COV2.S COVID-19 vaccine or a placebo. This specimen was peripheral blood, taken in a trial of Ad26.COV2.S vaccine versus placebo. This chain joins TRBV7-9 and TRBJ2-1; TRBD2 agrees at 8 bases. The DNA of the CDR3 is TGTGCCAGCAGATCAAGCGGGAGAATTGGGAATGAGCAGTTCTTC. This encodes CASRSSGRIGNEQFF.